The 25 T cell receptor beta chains in this list originate from one sample, sequenced in a study of T cells after yellow fever vaccination. TCRdb called the 5' RACE reads again in MiXCR, with one record for every CDR3 protein. Among about 500,000 distinct CDR3 sequences listed, around 16% were seen once. The specimen comprised PBMCs, sampled 5 days after the first yellow fever vaccination. These receptors were obtained from a young man who received the YFV17D yellow fever vaccine.

The chain has TRBV6-1 and TRBJ1-2; D uncertain. Germline loops: CDR1 MNHNS, CDR2 SASEGT. Trimming cost V 4 bases and J 5 bases, with 8 bases left between them. This CDR3 comprises 12 residues. Here the CDR3 DNA reads TGTGCCAGCAGTGTTTCTGAGTATGGCTACACCTTC. Its translation: CASSVSEYGYTF.

This clonotype was seen a handful of times. The rearrangement links TRBV20-1 to TRBJ2-7; D is uncertain. V was cut by 6 bases and J by 3 bases, with 15 bases left in between. CDR1 is DFQATT, CDR2 SNEGSKA, per germline (reference sequence). The CDR3 covers 13 residues. The chain's CDR3 is CSANQGANYEQYF. CDR3 nucleotide sequence: TGCAGTGCCAATCAAGGAGCAAACTACGAGCAGTACTTC.

The rearrangement links TRBV20-1 to TRBJ2-7; 9 nucleotides align to TRBD2. This CDR3 spans 13 amino acids. Germline V CDR1 and CDR2: DFQATT, SNEGSKA (reference sequence). V gave up 5 bases and J gave up 1 base; unmatched junction bases: 3. The CDR3, as DNA: TGCAGTGCTCCCCTAGCGGGGTCCTACGAGCAGTACTTC. It translates to CSAPLAGSYEQYF.

This clonotype was detected only a few times. The rearrangement joins TRBV7-9 to TRBJ1-1, with D unresolved. The germline V gene has CDR1 SEHNR and CDR2 FQNEAQ (reference sequence). Between the trimmed V and J ends, which lost 2 bases and 8 bases, there was a span of 12 bases. CDR3 length: 13 residues. The CDR3 nucleotides are TGTGCCAGCAGCTTAAACGGAGTAGCCGAAGCTTTCTTT. This encodes CASSLNGVAEAFF. The variable domain in full, completed from reference TRBV7-9 and TRBJ1-1, reads DTGVSQNPRHKITKRGQNVTFRCDPISEHNRLYWYRQTLGQGPEFLTYFQNEAQLEKSRLLSDRFSAERPKGSFSTLEIQRTEQGDSAMYLCASSLNGVAEAFFGQGTRLTVV.

This clonotype came up a few times. The chain recombines TRBV6-2 or TRBV6-3 with TRBJ2-6; TRBD1 agrees at 11 bases. Germline trimming cut 3 bases from V and 4 bases from J; bases unmatched to any gene: 11. CDR1 and CDR2 from the germline V gene are MNHEY and SVGEGT. The CDR3 is made up of 19 amino acids. CDR3 amino acids: CASSYFGQGARTGANVLTF. Written as DNA, the CDR3 is TGTGCCAGCAGTTATTTTGGACAGGGGGCGCGTACCGGGGCCAACGTCCTGACTTTC.

The CDR3 bases are TGTGCCAGCAGCCGACAGATTTCTAATTCACCCCTCCACTTT. It translates to CASSRQISNSPLHF. The V gene is TRBV7-9, the J gene TRBJ1-6; weak D call: TRBD1 (5 bases). Germline CDR1 SEHNR, CDR2 FQNEAQ (reference sequence). The CDR3 is 14 amino acids. The V end lost 5 bases, the J end lost 6 bases, and 11 bases lay between the germline ends.

J is TRBJ2-5 and V is TRBV6-5, with 7 positions matching TRBD2. V dropped 2 bases and J dropped 4; count of bases not matched to a gene: 7. CDR3 length: 15 amino acids. Germline CDR1 and CDR2: MNHEY and SVGAGI. This CDR3 reads CASSYGRGNRETQYF. The DNA for the CDR3 is TGTGCCAGCAGTTACGGGAGGGGAAACCGAGAGACCCAGTACTTC.

The CDR3 region is CASSTSWGNEQYV. The DNA of the CDR3 is TGTGCCAGCAGTACGAGTTGGGGTAACGAGCAGTACGTC. J is TRBJ2-7 and V is TRBV28, with D uncertain. This CDR3 spans 13 amino acids. V lost 5 bases and J 5 bases, leaving 13 bases between the germline ends. Germline V gene lookup returns CDR1 MDHEN and CDR2 SYDVKM.

A few counts support this clonotype. The rearrangement uses TRBV4-3 and TRBJ2-6; no clear D gene. Trimming took off 0 bases at V and 0 bases at J, with 12 bases between the two ends. This CDR3 is built from 18 residues. Germline values: CDR1 LGHNA, CDR2 YSLEER. CDR3 sequence (DNA): TGCGCCAGCAGCCAAGAAGGTCTCCTCCTCTCTGGGGCCAACGTCCTGACTTTC. This sequence encodes CASSQEGLLLSGANVLTF.

This clonotype has more than one count but fewer than ten. This rearrangement joins TRBV18 to TRBJ1-2; D uncertain. Trimming removed 5 bases from V and 8 bases from J, with 9 bases in between. Germline lookup yields CDR1 KGHSH and CDR2 LQKENI. This CDR3 contains 11 residues. CDR3 sequence reads: CASSIDGGYTF. Here the CDR3 DNA reads TGTGCCAGCTCAATCGACGGAGGCTACACCTTC. Complete variable domain (other parts from reference TRBV18 and TRBJ1-2): NAGVMQNPRHLVRRRGQEARLRCSPMKGHSHVYWYRQLPEEGLKFMVYLQKENIIDESGMPKERFSAEFPKEGPSILRIQQVVRGDSAAYFCASSIDGGYTFGSGTRLTVV.

This clonotype came up once. This chain links TRBV4-3 with TRBJ2-3; the match to TRBD1 covers 8 bases. Germline-derived CDR1 and CDR2 are LGHNA and YSLEER. This CDR3 spans 15 amino acids. The trim removed 4 bases at V and 2 bases at J, leaving 5 bases unmatched. The CDR3 spells CASSRETGVTDTQYF. The CDR3, as DNA: TGCGCCAGCAGCCGAGAGACAGGGGTCACAGATACGCAGTATTTT.

This clonotype has just a few counts. The rearrangement joins TRBV12-3 or TRBV12-4 to TRBJ2-5; TRBD1 might be the D (5 bases). The CDR3 is 14 amino acids. V was pared by 7 bases and J by 7 bases, with 19 bases between. The CDR3 nucleotides are TGTGCCAGCACTCCGGACGGCGGTACAGGGACCCAGTACTTC. Translation: CASTPDGGTGTQYF.

V usage is TRBV20-1 and J usage is TRBJ2-5; possibly TRBD1 for D (5 bases). V was clipped by 3 bases and J by 4 bases, with 12 bases between them. The length of the CDR3 is 13 residues. Germline lookup yields CDR1 DFQATT and CDR2 SNEGSKA (reference sequence). CDR3 protein: CSARSKGRETQYF. CDR3 nucleotide sequence: TGCAGTGCTAGGTCGAAGGGGCGAGAGACCCAGTACTTC.

The chain joins TRBV6-2 or TRBV6-3 to TRBJ1-5; D perhaps matches TRBD1 (5 bases). From germline, CDR1 is MNHEY and CDR2 SVGEGT. Trimming left V 6 bases short and J 9 bases short, with 18 bases between. The CDR3 has 14 residues. The DNA for the CDR3 is TGTGCCAGCAGCCAAAACCGGCAGGGTCTGCCCCAGCATTTT. The encoded protein is CASSQNRQGLPQHF.

The rearrangement joins TRBV2 to TRBJ2-5; TRBD1 is a possible D gene (6 bases). In germline, CDR1 is SNHLY, CDR2 FYNNEI. V was cut by 7 bases and J by 4 bases, with 10 bases left in between. This CDR3 contains 12 residues. The CDR3 bases are TGTGCCAGCAACAGGGTTGGAGAGACCCAGTACTTC. This gives the protein CASNRVGETQYF.

The chain joins TRBV30 to TRBJ1-5; TRBD1 is a possible D gene (6 bases). Germline V gene data show CDR1 as GTSNPN and CDR2 as SVGIG (reference sequence). This CDR3 region has 13 residues. V gave up 1 base and J gave up 6 bases, with 10 bases separating them. As DNA, the CDR3 is TGTGCCTGGAGTGCAACCAGGGGTCAGCCCCAGCATTTT. Translating gives CAWSATRGQPQHF.

This chain links TRBV7-8 with TRBJ1-1, with a weak D call TRBD1 (6 bases). The V end lost 3 bases, the J end lost 5 bases, and 10 bases lay between the germline ends. CDR1 and CDR2 (germline): SGHVS, FQNEAQ. The CDR3 covers 13 residues. CDR3: CASSFPGVTEAFF. The CDR3 DNA follows: TGTGCCAGCAGCTTCCCAGGGGTGACTGAAGCTTTCTTT.

This clonotype was picked up a small number of times. The J gene is TRBJ1-1, the V gene TRBV20-1; D ambiguous. The CDR3 has 16 residues. Germline CDR1 DFQATT, CDR2 SNEGSKA (reference sequence). The V end lost 0 bases, the J end lost 1 base, and 15 bases lay between the germline ends. In nucleotides, the CDR3 is TGCAGTGCTAGAGACCCTTCGGCAGCGGCGAACACTGAAGCTTTCTTT. Translating gives CSARDPSAAANTEAFF.

This clonotype has at least ten counts. CDR3 nucleotides: TGCAGTGCTAGAGCAACAGGGTTTCAAGAGACCCAGTACTTC. Protein sequence: CSARATGFQETQYF. The V call is TRBV20-1, the J call TRBJ2-5; weak D call: TRBD1 (6 bases). This CDR3 spans 14 amino acids. V was clipped by 1 base and J by 2 bases, with 11 bases between them. Germline CDR1 DFQATT, CDR2 SNEGSKA (reference sequence).

This clonotype was picked up a small number of times. The chain carries TRBV29-1 and TRBJ2-5; D gene unclear. Per the germline V gene, CDR1 is SQVTM and CDR2 is ANQGSEA. This CDR3 is 14 amino acids long. With 3 bases removed from V and 4 bases from J, the gap between germline ends came to 15 bases. CDR3: CSVELQDPSETQYF. In DNA form, the CDR3 reads TGCAGCGTTGAGCTGCAGGATCCATCAGAGACCCAGTACTTC.

This clonotype was detected only a few times. This chain joins TRBV4-2 and TRBJ2-6, with D maybe TRBD2 (6 bases). CDR1 and CDR2 (germline): LGHNA, YNFKEQ. The V end was cut by 5 bases, the J end by 0 bases, with 20 bases between. There are 19 residues in the CDR3. CDR3 bases: TGTGCCAGCAGCGTACCGGGAGCCCAACACCTCTCTGGGGCCAACGTCCTGACTTTC. Translated, it gives CASSVPGAQHLSGANVLTF.

V usage is TRBV7-2 and J usage is TRBJ1-5; D gene ambiguous. This CDR3 is built from 14 residues. From germline, CDR1 is SGHTA and CDR2 FQGNSA. Between the trimmed V and J ends, which lost 3 bases and 5 bases, there was a span of 11 bases. CDR3 in DNA: TGTGCCAGCAGCTTTTCGGCATCCGATCAGCCCCAGCATTTT. This translates into CASSFSASDQPQHF.

Ten or more counts support this clonotype. This chain joins TRBV5-1 and TRBJ2-2; no firm D call. Germline CDR1 reads SGHRS; CDR2 reads YFSETQ. Trimming took off 0 bases at V and 5 bases at J, with 8 bases between the two ends. This CDR3 contains 14 residues. The CDR3 nucleotides are TGCGCCAGCAGCTTGGCCGGTGGGACCGGGGAGCTGTTTTTT. Translation gives CASSLAGGTGELFF. Full variable domain (missing parts from reference TRBV5-1 and TRBJ2-2): KAGVTQTPRYLIKTRGQQVTLSCSPISGHRSVSWYQQTPGQGLQFLFEYFSETQRNKGNFPGRFSGRQFSNSRSEMNVSTLELGDSALYLCASSLAGGTGELFFGEGSRLTVL.

This clonotype has at least ten counts. The rearrangement uses TRBV29-1 and TRBJ2-7; D ambiguous. The CDR3 has 11 amino acids. Trimming removed 5 bases from V and 7 bases from J, with 12 bases in between. Per germline, CDR1 SQVTM and CDR2 ANQGSEA. CDR3 residues: CSVSNVGEQYV. Here the CDR3 DNA reads TGCAGCGTTTCGAATGTGGGGGAGCAGTACGTC.

V usage is TRBV7-3 and J usage is TRBJ2-2, with 10 positions matching TRBD2. Per germline, CDR1 SGHTA and CDR2 FQGTGA. The ends lost 3 bases at V and 5 bases at J; junction bases unmatched: 3. This CDR3 comprises 15 residues. CDR3 in DNA: TGTGCCAGCAGCTTTAGCGGGGGGTTGACCGGGGAGCTGTTTTTT. Protein: CASSFSGGLTGELFF.